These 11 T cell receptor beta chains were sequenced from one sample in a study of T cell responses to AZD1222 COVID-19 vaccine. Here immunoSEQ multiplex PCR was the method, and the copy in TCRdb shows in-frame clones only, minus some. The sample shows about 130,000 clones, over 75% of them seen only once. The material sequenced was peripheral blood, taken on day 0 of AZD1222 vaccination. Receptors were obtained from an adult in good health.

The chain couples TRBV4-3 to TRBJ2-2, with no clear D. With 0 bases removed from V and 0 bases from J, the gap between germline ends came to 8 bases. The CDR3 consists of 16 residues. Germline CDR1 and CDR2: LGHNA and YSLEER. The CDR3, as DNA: TGCGCCAGCAGCCAAGATTGGCACTCGAACACCGGGGAGCTGTTTTTT. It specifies CASSQDWHSNTGELFF.

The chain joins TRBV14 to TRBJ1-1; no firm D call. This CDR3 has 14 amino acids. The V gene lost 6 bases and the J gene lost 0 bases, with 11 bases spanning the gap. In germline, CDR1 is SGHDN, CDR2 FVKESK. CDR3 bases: TGTGCCAGCAGTCCAAGATTGGTGAACACTGAAGCTTTCTTT. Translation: CASSPRLVNTEAFF.

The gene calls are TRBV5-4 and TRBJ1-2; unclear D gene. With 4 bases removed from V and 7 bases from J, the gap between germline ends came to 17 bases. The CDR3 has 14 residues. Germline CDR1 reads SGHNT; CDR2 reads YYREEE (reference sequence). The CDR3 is CASSPEWGMVGYTF. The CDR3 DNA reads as TGTGCCAGCAGCCCCGAGTGGGGAATGGTTGGCTACACCTTC. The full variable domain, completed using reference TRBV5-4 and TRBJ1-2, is ETGVTQSPTHLIKTRGQQVTLRCSSQSGHNTVSWYQQALGQGPQFIFQYYREEENGRGNFPPRFSGLQFPNYSSELNVNALELDDSALYLCASSPEWGMVGYTFGSGTRLTVV.

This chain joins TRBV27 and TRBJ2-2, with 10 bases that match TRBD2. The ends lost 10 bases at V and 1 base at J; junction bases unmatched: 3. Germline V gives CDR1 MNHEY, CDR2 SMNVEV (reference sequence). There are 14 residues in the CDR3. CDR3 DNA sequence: TGTGCCACCAGACTAGCGGGGAACACCGGGGAGCTGTTTTTT. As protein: CATRLAGNTGELFF.

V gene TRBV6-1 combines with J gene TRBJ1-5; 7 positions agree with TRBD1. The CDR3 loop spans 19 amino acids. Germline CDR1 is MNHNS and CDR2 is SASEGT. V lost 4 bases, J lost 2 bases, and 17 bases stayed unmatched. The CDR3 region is CASSVRPPGGDAGNQPQHF. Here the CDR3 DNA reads TGTGCCAGCAGTGTACGTCCGCCAGGGGGTGACGCGGGCAATCAGCCCCAGCATTTT.

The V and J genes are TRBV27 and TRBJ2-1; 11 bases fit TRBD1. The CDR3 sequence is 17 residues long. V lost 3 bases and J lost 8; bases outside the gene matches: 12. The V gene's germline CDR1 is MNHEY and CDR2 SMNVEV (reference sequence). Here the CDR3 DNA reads TGTGCCAGCAGTTTCATTTCGGGGACAGGGGGTTACGATGAGCAGTTCTTC. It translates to CASSFISGTGGYDEQFF.

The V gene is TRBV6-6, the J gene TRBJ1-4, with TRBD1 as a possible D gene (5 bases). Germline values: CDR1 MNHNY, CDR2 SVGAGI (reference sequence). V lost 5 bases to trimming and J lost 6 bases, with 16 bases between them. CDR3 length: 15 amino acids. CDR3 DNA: TGTGCCAGCAGTCCCCTGGGGGGGAAGGATGAAAAACTGTTTTTT. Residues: CASSPLGGKDEKLFF.

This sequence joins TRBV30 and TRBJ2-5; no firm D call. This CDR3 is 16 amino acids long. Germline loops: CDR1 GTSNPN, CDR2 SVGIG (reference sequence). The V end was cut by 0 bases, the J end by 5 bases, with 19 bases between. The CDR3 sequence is CAWSVLTTPVGETQYF. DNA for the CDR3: TGTGCCTGGAGTGTACTCACTACCCCCGTCGGGGAGACCCAGTACTTC.

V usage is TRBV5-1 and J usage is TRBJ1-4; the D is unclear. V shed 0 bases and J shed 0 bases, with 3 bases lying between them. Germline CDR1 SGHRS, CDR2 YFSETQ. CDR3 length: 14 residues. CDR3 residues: CASSLDATNEKLFF. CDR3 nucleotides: TGCGCCAGCAGCTTGGATGCAACTAATGAAAAACTGTTTTTT.

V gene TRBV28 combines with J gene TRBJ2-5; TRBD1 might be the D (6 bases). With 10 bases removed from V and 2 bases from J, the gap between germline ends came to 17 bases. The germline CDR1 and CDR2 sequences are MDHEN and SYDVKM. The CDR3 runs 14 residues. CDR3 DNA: TGTGCCACCGTGCCGGGACACACACAAGAGACCCAGTACTTC. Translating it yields CATVPGHTQETQYF. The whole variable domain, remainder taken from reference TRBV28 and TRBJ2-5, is DVKVTQSSRYLVKRTGEKVFLECVQDMDHENMFWYRQDPGLGLRLIYFSYDVKMKEKGDIPEGYSVSREKKERFSLILESASTNQTSMYLCATVPGHTQETQYFGPGTRLLVL.

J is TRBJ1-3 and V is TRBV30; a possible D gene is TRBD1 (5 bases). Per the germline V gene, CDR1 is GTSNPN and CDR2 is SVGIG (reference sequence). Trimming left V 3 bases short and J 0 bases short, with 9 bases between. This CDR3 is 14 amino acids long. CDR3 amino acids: CAWSGTLSGNTIYF. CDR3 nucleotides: TGTGCCTGGAGCGGGACCCTCTCTGGAAACACCATATATTTT.